One sample yielded the 31 T cell receptor beta chains listed below, sequenced in a study of cytomegalovirus exposure and HLA in healthy donors. The PCR ran on 60 Vbeta and 13 Jbeta primers. Measured with immunoSEQ multiplex PCR; TCRdb has only the in-frame clones, and not every one. The sample carries roughly 86,000 clones, around 79% recorded once. The sequenced sample was PBMCs. These receptors were obtained from a female donor in good health and CMV-seronegative.

The V and J genes are TRBV7-2 and TRBJ1-2; D remains ambiguous. This CDR3 region has 13 residues. Germline V CDR1 and CDR2: SGHTA, FQGNSA. The ends were cut back, 5 bases at V and 5 bases at J, with 12 bases in the middle. CDR3 bases: TGTGCCAGCAGCCGACAAAAGCAGTATGGCTACACCTTC. This translates into CASSRQKQYGYTF.

This chain uses TRBV2 with TRBJ1-2; 8 bases map to TRBD1. After removal of 5 bases from V and 4 bases from J, the junction contained 3 bases not matched to a gene. The length of the CDR3 is 13 residues. Germline-derived CDR1 and CDR2 are SNHLY and FYNNEI. CDR3 residues: CASSSGQGYGYTF. CDR3 sequence (DNA): TGTGCCAGCAGTTCAGGACAGGGCTATGGCTACACCTTC.

The chain links TRBV19 to TRBJ2-1; 12 bases align to TRBD2. Germline V gene sequence: CDR1 LNHDA, CDR2 SQIVND (reference sequence). The CDR3 totals 15 residues. V dropped 8 bases and J dropped 9; count of bases not matched to a gene: 11. CDR3 region: CASRLGSSGGGEQFF. CDR3 in DNA: TGTGCCAGTCGTCTGGGGTCTAGCGGGGGGGGTGAGCAGTTCTTC.

The chain links TRBV28 to TRBJ2-3, with 10 bases that match TRBD1. The CDR3 loop spans 19 amino acids. Germline V gene lookup returns CDR1 MDHEN and CDR2 SYDVKM. The J segment lost 3 bases and the V segment lost 2 bases, leaving 14 bases of the junction unmatched. The CDR3, as DNA: TGTGCCAGCAGTTTAGGCCCCTCGGCGACAGGGGGCGGTACAGATACGCAGTATTTT. Its protein product is CASSLGPSATGGGTDTQYF.

The chain couples TRBV6-6 to TRBJ2-2, with a weak D call TRBD2 (5 bases). This CDR3 spans 12 amino acids. The germline V and J ends were trimmed by 5 bases and 6 bases, with 7 bases remaining between them. In germline, CDR1 is MNHNY, CDR2 SVGAGI (reference sequence). The CDR3 DNA reads as TGTGCCAGCAGTCGGGGAGCCGGGGAGCTGTTTTTT. Translating gives CASSRGAGELFF.

This rearrangement joins TRBV30 to TRBJ1-3; D gene uncertain. V lost 2 bases and J lost 3, with 20 bases in between. This CDR3 contains 17 residues. CDR1 GTSNPN and CDR2 SVGIG come from the germline V gene (reference sequence). The CDR3 spells CAWSRDGGMGYGNTIYF. Here the CDR3 DNA reads TGTGCCTGGAGTAGGGATGGAGGGATGGGTTATGGAAACACCATATATTTT.

The J gene is TRBJ1-1, the V gene TRBV5-6; 10 positions match TRBD1. CDR1 and CDR2 from the germline V gene are SGHDT and YYEEEE. The CDR3 is 14 amino acids. With V trimmed by 1 base and J by 6 bases, 3 bases remained unmatched. CDR3 amino acids: CASSLPGQGAEAFF. CDR3 sequence (DNA): TGTGCCAGCAGCTTGCCCGGACAGGGGGCTGAAGCTTTCTTT.

This clone has a single count. The chain carries TRBV14 and TRBJ1-1, with D perhaps matching TRBD1 (6 bases). The CDR3 spans 20 residues. Trimming shortened V by 0 bases and J by 1 base, and 24 bases separated the two germline ends. Germline V gives CDR1 SGHDN, CDR2 FVKESK. The CDR3: CASSQDPMAGVPRGNTEAFF. The CDR3 bases are TGTGCCAGCAGCCAAGATCCAATGGCAGGGGTTCCCCGGGGGAACACTGAAGCTTTCTTT.

This rearrangement joins TRBV15 to TRBJ2-1, with a tentative D call TRBD2 (6 bases). CDR1 LNHNV and CDR2 YYDKDF come from the germline V gene (reference sequence). The CDR3 is 13 residues long. Between the trimmed V and J ends, which lost 5 bases and 9 bases, there was a span of 14 bases. The CDR3 protein is CATSRRDRIEQFF. The DNA of the CDR3 is TGTGCCACCAGCCGGCGGGACCGGATTGAGCAGTTCTTC.

The sample holds a few counts of this clone. The gene calls are TRBV19 and TRBJ1-1; 7 bases agree with TRBD1. The CDR3 is made up of 13 amino acids. From germline, CDR1 is LNHDA and CDR2 SQIVND (reference sequence). J gave up 2 bases and V 4 bases, and 1 base lay outside the gene matches. In nucleotides, the CDR3 is TGTGCCAGTAGTAGACAGGGAAACACTGAAGCTTTCTTT. Translation gives CASSRQGNTEAFF.

CDR3 protein: CASSIRDYDRRELFF. CDR3 nucleotide sequence: TGTGCCAGTAGTATAAGGGACTATGACAGGCGGGAGCTGTTTTTT. V is TRBV19 and J is TRBJ2-2; D might be TRBD2 (7 bases). Trimming took off 2 bases at V and 9 bases at J, with 16 bases between the two ends. Germline lookup yields CDR1 LNHDA and CDR2 SQIVND (reference sequence). The CDR3 loop spans 15 amino acids.

V and J are TRBV13 and TRBJ1-3, with 8 bases that match TRBD1. The CDR3 is made up of 15 amino acids. Trimming cost V 5 bases and J 4 bases; bases outside gene matches: 7. Germline loops: CDR1 PRHDT, CDR2 FYEKMQ (reference sequence). CDR3 protein: CASSPTGTGGNTIYF. CDR3 sequence (DNA): TGTGCCAGCAGCCCTACCGGGACAGGAGGAAACACCATATATTTT.

The V call is TRBV5-5, the J call TRBJ2-3; 9 positions match TRBD2. Germline trimming cut 2 bases from V and 4 bases from J; bases unmatched to any gene: 5. The CDR3 is made up of 15 amino acids. Germline CDR1 SGHKS, CDR2 YYEKEE (reference sequence). CDR3: CASSLIAGVPDTQYF. CDR3 nucleotides: TGTGCCAGCAGCTTAATAGCGGGAGTCCCAGATACGCAGTATTTT.

V is TRBV11-1 and J is TRBJ1-1; D call uncertain. Germline V CDR1 and CDR2: SGHAT, FQDESV (reference sequence). The CDR3 runs to 16 residues. Trimming left V 2 bases short and J 3 bases short, with 16 bases between. Written as DNA, the CDR3 is TGTGCCAGCAGCTTAATCTACAGCGGCCGGTACACTGAAGCTTTCTTT. It translates to CASSLIYSGRYTEAFF.

The chain joins TRBV18 to TRBJ2-1; D perhaps matches TRBD1 (7 bases). This CDR3 has 18 amino acids. Germline CDR1 reads KGHSH; CDR2 reads LQKENI. The V and J ends lost 3 bases and 0 bases respectively, with 18 bases between them. Here the CDR3 reads CASSPQGELAPSYNEQFF. The CDR3 region has the DNA TGTGCCAGCTCACCCCAGGGGGAACTAGCTCCCTCCTACAATGAGCAGTTCTTC.

This sequence joins TRBV4-3 and TRBJ1-5; D remains ambiguous. The CDR3 is made up of 17 amino acids. Germline CDR1 LGHNA, CDR2 YSLEER. The germline V and J ends were trimmed by 0 bases and 6 bases, with 18 bases remaining between them. The CDR3 protein is CASSQDVSAPAGQPQHF. CDR3 nucleotide sequence: TGCGCCAGCAGCCAAGACGTTTCAGCCCCCGCGGGTCAGCCCCAGCATTTT.

The rearrangement links TRBV29-1 to TRBJ2-5; a possible D gene is TRBD1 (5 bases). Germline V gene data show CDR1 as SQVTM and CDR2 as ANQGSEA. Trimming pared 1 base from V and 9 bases from J, leaving 12 bases between. CDR3 length equals 12 residues. CDR3 nucleotides: TGCAGCGTTGAAGTACCCCAAGGGGCCCAGTACTTC. It yields the protein CSVEVPQGAQYF.

The gene calls are TRBV7-2 and TRBJ1-5; a possible D gene is TRBD1 (6 bases). V was shortened by 3 bases and J by 2 bases, with 14 bases between the two germline ends. The V gene's germline CDR1 is SGHTA and CDR2 FQGNSA. The CDR3 is 16 amino acids. The DNA for the CDR3 is TGTGCCAGCAGCTTGGAGGGGGGGCGTCGCAATCAGCCCCAGCATTTT. This sequence encodes CASSLEGGRRNQPQHF. Full variable domain (remainder filled in from reference TRBV7-2 and TRBJ1-5): GAGVSQSPSNKVTEKGKDVELRCDPISGHTALYWYRQSLGQGLEFLIYFQGNSAPDKSGLPSDRFSAERTGGSVSTLTIQRTQQEDSAVYLCASSLEGGRRNQPQHFGDGTRLSIL.

The CDR3 DNA reads as TGTGCCAGCAGCCAAAGGGCGGAGGCGACCCAGTACTTC. This sequence encodes CASSQRAEATQYF. The J gene is TRBJ2-5, the V gene TRBV4-2; TRBD2 might be the D (5 bases). Germline assignment: CDR1 LGHNA and CDR2 YNFKEQ. The CDR3 has 13 amino acids. V dropped 2 bases and J dropped 7 bases, with 11 bases sitting between them.

V usage is TRBV30 and J usage is TRBJ2-7, with TRBD2 matching 10 bases. The CDR3 length is 13 residues. Germline V lookup: CDR1 GTSNPN, CDR2 SVGIG (reference sequence). Trimming at V came to 2 bases and at J to 3 bases, leaving 1 base not matched to a gene. CDR3 region: CAWSSGGDYEQYF. The CDR3 DNA reads as TGTGCCTGGAGTAGCGGGGGGGACTACGAGCAGTACTTC.

The chain couples TRBV6-1 to TRBJ2-1; a weak D match, TRBD2 (6 bases). Germline-derived CDR1 and CDR2 are MNHNS and SASEGT. The CDR3 covers 13 residues. Trimming removed 6 bases at V and 3 bases at J, with 9 bases between. CDR3 in amino acids: CASSRDFYNEQFF. The CDR3 DNA reads as TGTGCCAGCAGCCGGGACTTCTACAATGAGCAGTTCTTC.

The rearrangement joins TRBV7-8 to TRBJ2-5, with TRBD1 matching 9 bases. This CDR3 is built from 20 residues. Trimming took 5 bases from V and 4 from J; bases not matched to a gene: 23. Looked up from germline, CDR1 is SGHVS and CDR2 is FQNEAQ. DNA of the CDR3: TGTGCCAGCAGCGCACCGGGACAGGGACCTCGAGGCGGGAATTCAGAGACCCAGTACTTC. Translation: CASSAPGQGPRGGNSETQYF.

The chain employs TRBV5-6 and TRBJ2-4; TRBD1 matches at 7 bases. After removal of 0 bases from V and 14 bases from J, the junction contained 8 bases not matched to a gene. Per germline, CDR1 SGHDT and CDR2 YYEEEE. This CDR3 region has 13 residues. CDR3 sequence reads: CASSLDDGQEKYF. In DNA, the CDR3 is TGTGCCAGCAGCTTGGACGACGGACAGGAGAAGTACTTC.

The V and J genes are TRBV5-1 and TRBJ2-5; 7 bases agree with TRBD2. J lost 2 bases, V lost 0 bases, and 4 bases had no gene match. The CDR3 is 15 amino acids. Germline CDR1 and CDR2: SGHRS and YFSETQ. The CDR3 sequence is CASSLGGAGQETQYF. The CDR3 nucleotides read TGCGCCAGCAGCTTGGGGGGAGCGGGACAAGAGACCCAGTACTTC.

This sequence joins TRBV9 and TRBJ1-3, with TRBD1 matching 9 bases. The CDR3 consists of 18 residues. Germline V gives CDR1 SGDLS, CDR2 YYNGEE. The ends lost 0 bases at V and 0 bases at J; junction bases unmatched: 7. This chain's CDR3 is CASSVGGGTGRSGNTIYF. The CDR3 DNA reads TGTGCCAGCAGCGTAGGAGGGGGGACAGGGCGCTCTGGAAACACCATATATTTT.

The chain has TRBV10-2 and TRBJ1-4, with a possible D match to TRBD1 (6 bases). Germline CDR1 and CDR2: WSHSY and SAAADI. CDR3 length: 16 residues. V was cut by 0 bases and J by 0 bases, with 8 bases left in between. CDR3 DNA sequence: TGCGCCAGCAGTGAGTCGGGACAAGCAACTAATGAAAAACTGTTTTTT. Translation: CASSESGQATNEKLFF.

As DNA, the CDR3 is TGTGCCAGCAGTGTAAAGACTCATCAGCCCCAGCATTTT. The encoded protein is CASSVKTHQPQHF. The chain carries TRBV25-1 and TRBJ1-5; no firm D call. The CDR3 consists of 13 residues. In germline, CDR1 is MGHDK, CDR2 SYGVNS. V was shortened by 4 bases and J by 5 bases, with 9 bases between the two germline ends.

The chain joins TRBV10-2 to TRBJ2-7, with TRBD2 as a possible D gene (6 bases). The CDR3 spans 14 residues. Trimming pared 2 bases from V and 2 bases from J, leaving 10 bases between. Germline V gene sequence: CDR1 WSHSY, CDR2 SAAADI. CDR3 bases: TGCGCCAGCAGTGAGCGGGGGTACACCTACGAGCAGTACTTC. It codes for CASSERGYTYEQYF.

V gene TRBV5-1 combines with J gene TRBJ2-1, with 9 bases matching TRBD2. In germline, CDR1 is SGHRS, CDR2 YFSETQ. V lost 2 bases and J lost 2; bases outside the gene matches: 2. The CDR3 is 15 residues long. The CDR3: CASSFPSGTYNEQFF. The CDR3 DNA follows: TGCGCCAGCAGCTTCCCTAGCGGGACCTACAATGAGCAGTTCTTC.

V gene TRBV4-2 combines with J gene TRBJ1-1, with a tentative D call TRBD1 (5 bases). Germline CDR1 is LGHNA and CDR2 is YNFKEQ. V was trimmed by 6 bases and J by 5 bases, leaving 16 bases between them. The CDR3 is 14 residues long. The chain's CDR3 is CASRPDSLGTEAFF. CDR3 DNA: TGTGCCAGCAGACCTGACAGCCTGGGTACTGAAGCTTTCTTT.

The chain recombines TRBV6-5 with TRBJ1-2; no reliable D call. Germline V gene data show CDR1 as MNHEY and CDR2 as SVGAGI. The V end was cut by 0 bases, the J end by 2 bases, with 10 bases between. CDR3 length: 15 amino acids. The CDR3 DNA sequence: TGTGCCAGCAGTTACTCGAGCCTAGGAAACTATGGCTACACCTTC. Translated, it gives CASSYSSLGNYGYTF.